Below are 30 T cell receptor beta chains sequenced from a single sample in a study of post-analysis software for immune sequencing data. No cognate antigen is known for these TCRs. Sequencing libraries made from TCR beta cDNA carried unique molecular identifiers. TCRdb itself ran the PCR reads through MiXCR, one entry per CDR3 protein. The sample lists roughly 670,000 distinct CDR3 sequences, roughly three fifths occurring once. Notes on the study in general: The study found TRBV5-6, TRBV5-1 and TRBV20-1 among five TRBV segments more frequent in patients than controls.

The sample taken for sequencing was blood. The source of these receptors is a girl aged 2 to 10 with multiple sclerosis.

In its sample, this clonotype was seen once. J is TRBJ1-2 and V is TRBV10-3; maybe TRBD1 (5 bases). This CDR3 comprises 16 residues. Per the germline V gene, CDR1 is ENHRY and CDR2 is SYGVKD. V was trimmed by 1 base and J by 8 bases, leaving 20 bases between them. The CDR3 nucleotides are TGTGCCATCAGTGAGTTGGACCGGGACCAAGGTTGGGGCTACACCTTC. Protein sequence: CAISELDRDQGWGYTF.

In this sample, this clonotype turned up a few times. The J gene is TRBJ2-7, the V gene TRBV20-1; possibly TRBD2 for D (6 bases). This CDR3 has 12 amino acids. In germline, CDR1 is DFQATT, CDR2 SNEGSKA (reference sequence). V lost 7 bases to trimming and J lost 2 bases, with 12 bases between them. The CDR3 here is CSGRDEAYEQYF. DNA for the CDR3: TGCAGTGGGCGGGACGAGGCCTACGAGCAGTACTTC.

The rearrangement joins TRBV7-9 to TRBJ2-3; D possibly corresponds to TRBD2 (6 bases). The V and J ends lost 5 bases and 2 bases respectively, with 23 bases between them. CDR1 SEHNR and CDR2 FQNEAQ come from the germline V gene (reference sequence). CDR3 length: 18 residues. CDR3 amino acids: CASSSRLGGSGITDTQYF. The CDR3 DNA reads TGTGCCAGCAGCAGCCGACTCGGGGGTAGCGGAATCACAGATACGCAGTATTTT. Filled out from reference TRBV7-9 and TRBJ2-3, the complete variable domain reads DTGVSQNPRHKITKRGQNVTFRCDPISEHNRLYWYRQTLGQGPEFLTYFQNEAQLEKSRLLSDRFSAERPKGSFSTLEIQRTEQGDSAMYLCASSSRLGGSGITDTQYFGPGTRLTVL.

This clonotype has more than one count but fewer than ten. The chain links TRBV12-3 or TRBV12-4 to TRBJ2-7; TRBD2 matches 9 bases. Losses at the gene ends were 7 bases for V and 7 bases for J; bases not matched to a gene: 11. The CDR3 contains 14 residues. DNA of the CDR3: TGTGCCAGCAAATCCCGCGGGAGGGCGGGGGAGCAGTACTTC. Amino acid sequence: CASKSRGRAGEQYF.

This clonotype was detected only once. The V gene is TRBV29-1, the J gene TRBJ1-2, with D perhaps TRBD1 (5 bases). The CDR3 has 14 amino acids. V lost 3 bases to trimming and J lost 4 bases, with 15 bases between them. Germline V gene data show CDR1 as SQVTM and CDR2 as ANQGSEA. CDR3 sequence: CSVDSAGLPYGYTF. As DNA, the CDR3 is TGCAGCGTTGACTCCGCAGGGCTGCCCTATGGCTACACCTTC.

V and J are TRBV20-1 and TRBJ2-1; no firm D call. The better agreement between TRBJ2-7 and the DNA end casts doubt on the J call. CDR1 and CDR2 (germline): DFQATT, SNEGSKA (reference sequence). There are 13 residues in the CDR3. The CDR3 protein is CSASDLMGREQYF. In DNA, the CDR3 is TGCAGTGCGTCGGACCTAATGGGCCGGGAGCAGTACTTC.

The rearrangement joins TRBV10-1 to TRBJ2-5; D may be TRBD1 or TRBD2 (6 bases each). V lost 3 bases and J lost 4, with 9 bases in between. The CDR3 consists of 13 residues. The V gene's germline CDR1 is WNHNN and CDR2 SYGVQD (reference sequence). The CDR3 is CASSDRGAETQYF. DNA of the CDR3: TGCGCCAGCAGTGATAGGGGGGCAGAGACCCAGTACTTC.

The chain recombines TRBV4-3 with TRBJ2-2, with 12 bases that match TRBD2. The germline V gene has CDR1 LGHNA and CDR2 YSLEER. This CDR3 has 17 residues. Germline trimming cut 0 bases from V and 5 bases from J; bases unmatched to any gene: 4. The CDR3 sequence is CASSQERLAGETGELFF. The CDR3 bases are TGCGCCAGCAGCCAAGAGAGACTAGCGGGGGAAACCGGGGAGCTGTTTTTT.

This clonotype has more than one count but fewer than ten. The chain recombines TRBV29-1 with TRBJ2-5; 7 positions match TRBD2. Germline CDR1 is SQVTM and CDR2 is ANQGSEA. The CDR3 spans 10 residues. V shed 7 bases and J 6 bases; nucleotides not matched to a gene: 2. CDR3 residues: CSGGGKTQYF. The CDR3 coding sequence is TGCAGCGGCGGGGGAAAGACCCAGTACTTC.

Ten or more counts support this clonotype. The chain employs TRBV20-1 and TRBJ2-5, with D possibly being TRBD2 (6 bases). Germline V lookup: CDR1 DFQATT, CDR2 SNEGSKA (reference sequence). V gave up 0 bases and J gave up 4 bases, with 12 bases separating them. The CDR3 sequence is 14 residues long. CDR3 nucleotides: TGCAGTGCTAGAGATACGGGAGTTGGAGAGACCCAGTACTTC. Translation: CSARDTGVGETQYF.

V gene TRBV12-3 or TRBV12-4 combines with J gene TRBJ2-7; 11 nucleotides line up with TRBD2. The junction had 4 bases not matched to a gene; V was cut back by 3 bases and J by 0 bases. The CDR3 is made up of 16 amino acids. Here the CDR3 DNA reads TGTGCCAGCAGTTTTTGGGGACTAGCGGACTCCTACGAGCAGTACTTC. As protein: CASSFWGLADSYEQYF.

The rearrangement links TRBV12-3 or TRBV12-4 to TRBJ2-5; perhaps TRBD2 as D (5 bases). There are 14 residues in the CDR3. V lost 1 base and J 4 bases, leaving 10 bases between the germline ends. The DNA for the CDR3 is TGTGCCAGCAGTTTAGACCCGGGAATAGAGACCCAGTACTTC. Protein: CASSLDPGIETQYF.

In this sample, this clonotype turned up a few times. The chain combines TRBV15 with TRBJ2-5; unclear D gene. The CDR3 runs to 13 residues. V was shortened by 0 bases and J by 4 bases, with 6 bases between the two germline ends. CDR1 and CDR2 (germline): LNHNV, YYDKDF (reference sequence). The CDR3 protein is CATSRDQRETQYF. The CDR3 nucleotides are TGTGCCACCAGCAGAGATCAGCGAGAGACCCAGTACTTC.

The CDR3 reads CSARDVRQAPFF. As DNA, the CDR3 is TGCAGTGCTAGAGATGTTCGGCAGGCTCCGTTTTTT. The chain joins TRBV20-1 to TRBJ1-4; D not resolved. The CDR3 consists of 12 residues. The V and J ends lost 0 bases and 16 bases respectively, with 15 bases between them. The germline V gene encodes CDR1 DFQATT and CDR2 SNEGSKA (reference sequence).

This clonotype was recorded a few times. The CDR3 here is CASSLDAGANTEAFF. Written as DNA, the CDR3 is TGTGCCAGCAGCTTAGATGCAGGTGCAAACACTGAAGCTTTCTTT. This chain connects TRBV7-2 to TRBJ1-1; the D is unclear. Between the trimmed V and J ends, which lost 1 base and 2 bases, there was a span of 11 bases. CDR3 length: 15 amino acids. Germline values: CDR1 SGHTA, CDR2 FQGNSA.

The chain has TRBV2 and TRBJ1-6; perhaps TRBD1 as D (5 bases). The germline V gene has CDR1 SNHLY and CDR2 FYNNEI. V gave up 4 bases and J gave up 9 bases, with 13 bases separating them. The CDR3 is 14 amino acids. CDR3 region: CASSALYRSSPLHF. As DNA, the CDR3 is TGTGCCAGCAGTGCTCTCTACAGGAGTTCACCCCTCCACTTT.

This rearrangement joins TRBV10-3 to TRBJ2-7; no definite D call. V lost 3 bases and J lost 2, with 11 bases in between. This CDR3 spans 14 amino acids. Germline V gene lookup returns CDR1 ENHRY and CDR2 SYGVKD. This CDR3 reads CAISERADAYEQYF. DNA for the CDR3: TGTGCCATCAGTGAAAGGGCGGATGCCTACGAGCAGTACTTC.

The chain couples TRBV21-1 to TRBJ2-1. TRBV21-1 has pseudogene status. CDR3 length: 16 amino acids. The CDR3 reads CANSKVLGSSYNEQFF. The CDR3 DNA reads as TGTGCCAACAGCAAAGTTTTGGGAAGCTCCTACAATGAGCAGTTCTTC.

This chain connects TRBV7-2 to TRBJ2-1, with no clear D. Per the germline V gene, CDR1 is SGHTA and CDR2 is FQGNSA. Trimming pared 0 bases from V and 8 bases from J, leaving 14 bases between. The CDR3 spans 15 residues. DNA of the CDR3: TGTGCCAGCAGCTTAGCGGCTAGTGTTCACGATGAGCAGTTCTTC. This encodes CASSLAASVHDEQFF.

The chain recombines TRBV5-1 with TRBJ2-3; D assignment may be TRBD1 or TRBD2 (5 bases each). This CDR3 is 16 amino acids long. The V end lost 4 bases, the J end lost 4 bases, and 19 bases lay between the germline ends. CDR1 SGHRS and CDR2 YFSETQ come from the germline V gene. DNA for the CDR3: TGCGCCAGCAGCAGAGAGGGACCCGGCGGTCCAGATACGCAGTATTTT. Protein: CASSREGPGGPDTQYF.

This clonotype was counted between two and nine times. The chain links TRBV20-1 to TRBJ2-1, with TRBD2 identical over 8 bases. CDR3 length: 13 amino acids. Unmatched junction bases numbered 6, after V lost 3 bases and J lost 8 bases. The germline gives CDR1 DFQATT, CDR2 SNEGSKA (reference sequence). This CDR3 is CSASNRGGDEQFF. The CDR3 coding sequence is TGCAGTGCTAGCAACCGGGGGGGAGATGAGCAGTTCTTC.

The chain joins TRBV5-1 to TRBJ2-7, with 7 bases that match TRBD1. CDR1 is SGHRS and CDR2 is YFSETQ in the germline V gene. Trimming took 1 base from V and 2 from J; bases not matched to a gene: 6. The CDR3 totals 15 residues. CDR3 sequence reads: CASSLTGEITYEQYF. The CDR3 nucleotides read TGCGCCAGCAGCTTGACAGGGGAAATTACCTACGAGCAGTACTTC.

The V gene is TRBV30, the J gene TRBJ1-2; D ambiguous. V shed 3 bases and J shed 0 bases, with 8 bases lying between them. Germline V gene sequence: CDR1 GTSNPN, CDR2 SVGIG (reference sequence). There are 13 residues in the CDR3. The CDR3 nucleotides are TGTGCCTGGAGCCCCGGATCTAACTATGGCTACACCTTC. It codes for CAWSPGSNYGYTF.

This clonotype was counted a single time. The chain employs TRBV4-1 and TRBJ2-7; 11 bases are a match to TRBD2. With 4 bases clipped from V and 5 bases from J, the junction kept 10 bases outside the gene matches. CDR3 size: 16 residues. The germline CDR1 and CDR2 sequences are MGHRA and YSYEKL. The CDR3, as DNA: TGCGCCAGCAGCCTTAGGTTAGCGGGAGGGCCTAACGAGCAGTACTTC. It is translated as CASSLRLAGGPNEQYF.

V and J are TRBV10-3 and TRBJ2-1, with D tentatively TRBD1 or TRBD2 (5 bases each). Germline values: CDR1 ENHRY, CDR2 SYGVKD. V lost 3 bases and J 6 bases, leaving 9 bases between the germline ends. The CDR3 totals 13 residues. The CDR3 DNA reads TGTGCCATCAGTGACAGGGAGAGCAATGAGCAGTTCTTC. Its protein is CAISDRESNEQFF.

The gene calls are TRBV20-1 and TRBJ2-5; TRBD2 matches 8 bases. Germline CDR1 and CDR2: DFQATT and SNEGSKA (reference sequence). The V segment lost 2 bases and the J segment 2 bases; nucleotides outside the gene matches: 19. The CDR3 spans 19 residues. For the CDR3, the DNA is TGCAGTGCTAGACTCCTCCTCGGATCGGTAGCGGGGATTCAAGAGACCCAGTACTTC. Its protein product is CSARLLLGSVAGIQETQYF.

This clonotype was seen a few times. The chain carries TRBV11-2 and TRBJ2-1; D uncertain. V was shortened by 3 bases and J by 6 bases, with 12 bases between the two germline ends. The germline gives CDR1 SGHAT, CDR2 FQNNGV. The CDR3 runs to 14 residues. CDR3 sequence reads: CASSLESGPNEQFF. In DNA form, the CDR3 reads TGTGCCAGCAGCTTGGAGTCAGGACCCAATGAGCAGTTCTTC.

This clonotype was found once. This rearrangement joins TRBV5-1 to TRBJ2-1; 8 positions agree with TRBD2. CDR1 and CDR2 from the germline V gene are SGHRS and YFSETQ. V was clipped by 3 bases and J by 5 bases; unmatched bases: 10. The CDR3 spans 16 residues. The CDR3 sequence: CASSSGGLAGHNEQFF. For the CDR3, the DNA is TGCGCCAGCAGCTCCGGTGGGCTAGCGGGTCACAATGAGCAGTTCTTC.

As concerns this clonotype: The CDR3 ends on some other residue instead of the conserved phenylalanine or tryptophan, so this is likely a read error. The V call is TRBV5-4, the J call TRBJ2-1, with D possibly being TRBD2 (6 bases). Trimming shortened V by 0 bases and J by 10 bases, and 20 bases separated the two germline ends. Germline lookup yields CDR1 SGHNT and CDR2 YYREEE (reference sequence). The CDR3 extends over 16 amino acids. The CDR3 DNA reads TGTGCCAGCAGCTTGGGCGGGAAACGAGCGGCCAACGAGCAGTTCTTG. Residues: CASSLGGKRAANEQFL.

With regard to this clonotype: The germline gene is not matched at one end of the junction; a read error may be the cause. The chain carries TRBV12-3 or TRBV12-4 and TRBJ2-1, with 11 bases that match TRBD2. The length of the CDR3 is 15 residues. This chain's CDR3 is CASSIAGGPWGEQFF. In nucleotides, the CDR3 is TGTGCCAGCAGTATAGCGGGGGGGCCATGGGGTGAGCAGTTCTTC.